This T cell receptor beta chain was observed in a study of cytomegalovirus exposure and HLA in healthy donors. The overall study: Among about 179 million T cells, an earlier analysis found roughly 110 million unique TCR beta sequences.

Findings of the study overall: In a later analysis, parvovirus B19, influenza, CMV and Epstein-Barr virus appeared linked to several top co-occurrence clusters. Sequence variants that were highly shared formed a cluster that was likely a sequencing artifact.

The CDR3 is 19 residues long. The junction had 20 bases not matched to a gene; V was cut back by 4 bases and J by 7 bases. Germline V gives CDR1 SGDLS, CDR2 YYNGEE. The study ran its PCR with 60 Vbeta and 13 Jbeta primers. Sequencing was performed with immunoSEQ multiplex PCR; in TCRdb, only in-frame clones are kept and a portion is missing. The sample carries some 140,000 clones, less than 85% recorded once. In the case of this clone: What it binds is unknown.

This TCR was sampled from a man between 35 and 55 years old in good health and CMV-seronegative. This chain joins TRBV9 and TRBJ1-5, with TRBD1 identical over 10 bases. Sequenced material: PBMCs. CDR3 DNA: TGTGCCAGCAGCCCCCCCCCTGCGACAGGGGGCAAGAAGGGACAGCCCCAGCATTTT. Protein product: CASSPPPATGGKKGQPQHF.